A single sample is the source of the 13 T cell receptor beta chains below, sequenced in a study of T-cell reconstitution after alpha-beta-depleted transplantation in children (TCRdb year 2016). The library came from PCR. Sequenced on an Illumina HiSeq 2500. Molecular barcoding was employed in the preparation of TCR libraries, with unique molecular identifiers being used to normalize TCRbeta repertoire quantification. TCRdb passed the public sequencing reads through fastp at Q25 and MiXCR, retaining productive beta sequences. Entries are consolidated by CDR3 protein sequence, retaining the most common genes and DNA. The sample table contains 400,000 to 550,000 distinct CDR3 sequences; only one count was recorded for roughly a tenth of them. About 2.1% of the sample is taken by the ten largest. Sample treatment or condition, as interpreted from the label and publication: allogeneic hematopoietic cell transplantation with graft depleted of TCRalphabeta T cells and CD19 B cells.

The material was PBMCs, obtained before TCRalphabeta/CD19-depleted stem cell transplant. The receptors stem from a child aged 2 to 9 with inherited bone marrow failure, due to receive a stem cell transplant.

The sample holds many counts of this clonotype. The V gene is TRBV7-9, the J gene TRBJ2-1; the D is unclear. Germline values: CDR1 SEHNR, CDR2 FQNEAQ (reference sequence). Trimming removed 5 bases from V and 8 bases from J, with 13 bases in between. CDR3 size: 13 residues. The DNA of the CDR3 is TGTGCCAGCAGCACCGCCTTCGGCGATGAGCAGTTCTTC. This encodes CASSTAFGDEQFF.

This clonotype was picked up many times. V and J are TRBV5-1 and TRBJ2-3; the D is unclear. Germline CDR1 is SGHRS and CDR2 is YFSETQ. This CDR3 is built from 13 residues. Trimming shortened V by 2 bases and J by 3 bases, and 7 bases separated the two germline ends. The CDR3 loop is CASSFYGTDTQYF. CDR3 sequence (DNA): TGCGCCAGCAGCTTCTACGGGACAGATACGCAGTATTTT.

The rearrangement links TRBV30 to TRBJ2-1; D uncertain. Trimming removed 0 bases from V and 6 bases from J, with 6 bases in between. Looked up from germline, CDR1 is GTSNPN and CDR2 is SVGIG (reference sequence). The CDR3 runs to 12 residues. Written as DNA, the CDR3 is TGTGCCTGGAGTGTACAAGGCAATGAGCAGTTCTTC. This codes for CAWSVQGNEQFF. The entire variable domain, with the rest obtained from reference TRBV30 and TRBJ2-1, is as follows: SQTIHQWPATLVQPVGSPLSLECTVEGTSNPNLYWYRQAAGRGLQLLFYSVGIGQISSEVPQNLSASRPQDRQFILSSKKLLLSDSGFYLCAWSVQGNEQFFGPGTRLTVL.

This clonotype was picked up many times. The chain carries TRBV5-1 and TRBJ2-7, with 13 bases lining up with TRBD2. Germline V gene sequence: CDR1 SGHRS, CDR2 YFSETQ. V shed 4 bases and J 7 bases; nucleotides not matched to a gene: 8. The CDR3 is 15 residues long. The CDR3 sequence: CASSATSGRPREQYF. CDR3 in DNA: TGCGCCAGCAGCGCGACTAGCGGGAGGCCTCGTGAGCAGTACTTC.

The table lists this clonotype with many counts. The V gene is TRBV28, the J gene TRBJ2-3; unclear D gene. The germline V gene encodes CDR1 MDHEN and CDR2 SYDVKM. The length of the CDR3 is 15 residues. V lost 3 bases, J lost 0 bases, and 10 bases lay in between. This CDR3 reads CASSLGTSSTDTQYF. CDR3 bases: TGTGCCAGCAGTTTGGGCACAAGCAGCACAGATACGCAGTATTTT. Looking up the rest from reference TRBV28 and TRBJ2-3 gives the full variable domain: DVKVTQSSRYLVKRTGEKVFLECVQDMDHENMFWYRQDPGLGLRLIYFSYDVKMKEKGDIPEGYSVSREKKERFSLILESASTNQTSMYLCASSLGTSSTDTQYFGPGTRLTVL.

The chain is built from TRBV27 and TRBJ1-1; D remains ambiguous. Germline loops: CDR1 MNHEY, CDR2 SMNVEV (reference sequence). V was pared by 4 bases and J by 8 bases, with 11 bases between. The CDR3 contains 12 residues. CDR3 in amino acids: CASSSRTKEAFF. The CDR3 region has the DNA TGTGCCAGCAGTTCCCGCACGAAGGAAGCTTTCTTT.

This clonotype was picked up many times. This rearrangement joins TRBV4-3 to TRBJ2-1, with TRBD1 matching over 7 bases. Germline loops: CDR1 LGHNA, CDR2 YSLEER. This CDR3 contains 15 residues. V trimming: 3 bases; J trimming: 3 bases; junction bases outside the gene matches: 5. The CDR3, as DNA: TGCGCCAGCAGCCAGGAAGGGACAGTCTACAATGAGCAGTTCTTC. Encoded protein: CASSQEGTVYNEQFF.

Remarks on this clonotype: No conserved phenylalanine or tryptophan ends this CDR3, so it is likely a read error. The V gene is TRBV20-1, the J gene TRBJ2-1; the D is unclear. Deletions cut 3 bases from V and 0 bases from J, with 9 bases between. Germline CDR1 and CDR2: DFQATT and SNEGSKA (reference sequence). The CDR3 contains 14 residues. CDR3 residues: CSARARSSYNEQFV. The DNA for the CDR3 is TGCAGTGCTAGGGCTAGGAGCTCCTACAATGAGCAGTTCGTC.

The CDR3 nucleotides are TGCGCCAGCAGCCAAGTTTGGGCGGACGCTAGCGGGAGTACTGAGCAGTTCTTC. As protein: CASSQVWADASGSTEQFF. The V gene is TRBV4-3, the J gene TRBJ2-1, with 10 bases matching TRBD2. CDR3 size: 18 residues. V was clipped by 1 base and J by 9 bases; unmatched bases: 15. The V gene's germline CDR1 is LGHNA and CDR2 YSLEER.

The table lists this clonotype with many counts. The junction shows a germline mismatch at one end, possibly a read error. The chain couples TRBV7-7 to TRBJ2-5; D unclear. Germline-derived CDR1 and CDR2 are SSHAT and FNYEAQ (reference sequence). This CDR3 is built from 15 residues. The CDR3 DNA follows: TGTGCTAGCAGCTTAGGCCAGTATAGCCAAGAGACCCAGTACTTC. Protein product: CASSLGQYSQETQYF.

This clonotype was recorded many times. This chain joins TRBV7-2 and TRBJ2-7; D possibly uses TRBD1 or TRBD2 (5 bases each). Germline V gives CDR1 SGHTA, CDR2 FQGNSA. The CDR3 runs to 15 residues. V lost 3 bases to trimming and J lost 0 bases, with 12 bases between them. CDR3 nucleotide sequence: TGTGCCAGCAGCTTGGGGGATATCTACTCCTACGAGCAGTACTTC. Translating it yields CASSLGDIYSYEQYF.

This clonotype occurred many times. CDR3 sequence reads: CASSYSGRGAKNIQYF. CDR3 DNA sequence: TGTGCCAGCAGTTACTCAGGGCGGGGTGCCAAAAACATTCAGTACTTC. The rearrangement links TRBV6-5 to TRBJ2-4; D might be TRBD2 (6 bases). The germline CDR1 and CDR2 sequences are MNHEY and SVGAGI. V was pared by 0 bases and J by 1 base, with 10 bases between. This CDR3 region has 16 residues.

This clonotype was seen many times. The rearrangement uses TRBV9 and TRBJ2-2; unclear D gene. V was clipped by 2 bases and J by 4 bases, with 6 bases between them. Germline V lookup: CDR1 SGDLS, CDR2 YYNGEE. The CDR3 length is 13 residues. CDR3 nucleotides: TGTGCCAGCAGCGTCCAGGTCACCGGGGAGCTGTTTTTT. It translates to CASSVQVTGELFF.